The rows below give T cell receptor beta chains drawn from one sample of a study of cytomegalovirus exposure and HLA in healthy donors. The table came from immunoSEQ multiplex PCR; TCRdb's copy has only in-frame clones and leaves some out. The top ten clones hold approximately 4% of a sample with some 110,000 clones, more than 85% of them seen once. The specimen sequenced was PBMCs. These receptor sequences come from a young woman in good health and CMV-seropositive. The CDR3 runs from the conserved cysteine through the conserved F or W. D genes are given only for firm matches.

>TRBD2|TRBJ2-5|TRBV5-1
CASSGSSGGAPETQYF
TGCGCCAGCAGCGGGTCTAGCGGGGGGGCCCCAGAGACCCAGTACTTC
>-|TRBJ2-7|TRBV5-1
CASSLHEAVSYEQYF
TGCGCCAGCAGCCTCCATGAGGCCGTCTCCTACGAGCAGTACTTC
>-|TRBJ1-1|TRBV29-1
CSVDRWNTEAFF
TGCAGCGTTGATAGATGGAACACTGAAGCTTTCTTT
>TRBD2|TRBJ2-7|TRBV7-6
CASSWADPGLAGGFSSYEQYF
TGTGCCAGCAGCTGGGCTGATCCGGGACTAGCGGGAGGGTTCTCCTCCTACGAGCAGTACTTC
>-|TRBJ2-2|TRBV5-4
CASSGGGQGAGELFF
TGTGCCAGCAGCGGCGGAGGGCAGGGTGCCGGGGAGCTGTTTTTT
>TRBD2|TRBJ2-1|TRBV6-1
CASTLGLAGTFF
TGTGCCAGCACTTTAGGACTAGCGGGCACGTTCTTC
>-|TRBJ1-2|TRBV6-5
CASRAGGAVRGYTF
TGTGCCAGCAGGGCGGGGGGCGCAGTCCGTGGCTACACCTTC
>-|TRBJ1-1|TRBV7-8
CASSSAAGEAEAFF
TGTGCCAGCAGCTCCGCGGCGGGGGAGGCTGAAGCTTTCTTT
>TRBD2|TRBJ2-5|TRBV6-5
CASSSVRTSRGETQYF
TGTGCCAGCAGTTCCGTTAGGACTAGCAGGGGTGAGACCCAGTACTTC
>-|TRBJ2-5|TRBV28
CASSLDSLEQYF
TGTGCCAGCAGCCTGGACTCCCTAGAGCAGTACTTC
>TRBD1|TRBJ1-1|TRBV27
CASSVQGANTEAFF
TGTGCCAGCAGTGTACAGGGGGCCAACACTGAAGCTTTCTTT
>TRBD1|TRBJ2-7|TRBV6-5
CASSTGDRPYEQYF
TGTGCCAGCAGCACAGGGGACAGGCCCTACGAGCAGTACTTC
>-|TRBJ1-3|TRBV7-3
CASSPTGNSGNTIYF
TGTGCCAGCAGCCCAACCGGGAACTCTGGAAACACCATATATTTT
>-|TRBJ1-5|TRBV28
CASSPLVGVGQPQHF
TGTGCCAGCAGCCCTCTAGTCGGGGTCGGTCAGCCCCAGCATTTT
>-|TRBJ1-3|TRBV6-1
CASSGRENTIYF
TGTGCCAGCTCCGGGAGGGAAAACACCATATATTTT
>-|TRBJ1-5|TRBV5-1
CASSPTGRDNQPQHF
TGCGCCAGCAGCCCCACCGGCAGGGACAATCAGCCCCAGCATTTT
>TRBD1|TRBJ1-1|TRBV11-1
CASSFLRGQDNTEAFF
TGTGCCAGCAGCTTTCTCCGGGGACAGGATAACACTGAAGCTTTCTTT
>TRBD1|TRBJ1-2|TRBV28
CASSPPRTGQGYTF
TGTGCCAGCAGCCCCCCCCGGACAGGGCAGGGCTACACCTTC
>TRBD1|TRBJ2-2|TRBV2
CASRGQGAGELFF
TGTGCCAGCAGGGGACAGGGGGCCGGGGAGCTGTTTTTT